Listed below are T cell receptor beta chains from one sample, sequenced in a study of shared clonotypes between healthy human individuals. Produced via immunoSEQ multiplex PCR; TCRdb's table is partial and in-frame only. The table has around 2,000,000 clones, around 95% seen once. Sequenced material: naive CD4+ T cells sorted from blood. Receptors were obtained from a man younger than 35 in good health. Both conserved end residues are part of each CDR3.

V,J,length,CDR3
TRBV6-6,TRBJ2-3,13,CATDRDSVDTQYF
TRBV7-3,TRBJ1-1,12,CASSPTGGEAFF
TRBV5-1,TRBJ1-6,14,CASNDMMANSPLHF
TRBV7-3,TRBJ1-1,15,CASSSGTGGNTEAFF
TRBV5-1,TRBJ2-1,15,CASSLEGGTIDEQFF
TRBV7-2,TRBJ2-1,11,CASSFSYEQFF
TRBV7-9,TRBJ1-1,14,CASSLGQGAIEAFF
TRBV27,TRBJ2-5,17,CASSSRRWADFQETQYF
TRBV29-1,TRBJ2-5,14,CSASGRGTKETQYF
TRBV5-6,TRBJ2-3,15,CASSREARSTDTQYF
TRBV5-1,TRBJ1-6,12,CASSLNNSPLHF
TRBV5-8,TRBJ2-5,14,CASSGQGLSGTQYF
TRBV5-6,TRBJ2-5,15,CASRRTGGIEETQYF
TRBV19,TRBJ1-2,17,CASRYRDSSLINYGYTF
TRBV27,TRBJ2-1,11,CASSRWNEQFF
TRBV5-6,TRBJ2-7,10,CASTSYEQYF
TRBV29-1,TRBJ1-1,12,CSVGIWGPEAFF
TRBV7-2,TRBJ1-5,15,CASSLVVFSNQPQHF
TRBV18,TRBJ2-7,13,CASSTGQVGEQYF
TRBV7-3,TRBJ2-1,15,CASSLSSRPHNEQFF
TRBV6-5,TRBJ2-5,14,CASYSGRNQETQYF
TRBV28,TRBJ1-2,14,CASIPPGTGRGYTF